This record covers a single T cell receptor beta chain. The antigen is unknown. The data originate from a study of cytomegalovirus exposure and HLA in healthy donors. A multiplex PCR was run with 60 Vbeta primers and 13 Jbeta primers. The data were produced by immunoSEQ multiplex PCR, yet TCRdb's version contains in-frame clones alone and is incomplete. The sample lists roughly 100,000 clones; 10% were seen once. The germline V and J ends were trimmed by 0 bases and 6 bases, with 12 bases remaining between them. Germline CDR1 reads SGDLS; CDR2 reads YYNGEE. The CDR3 sequence is 14 residues long. Points from the study as a whole: CMV antigen specificity of a few CMV-associated chains was confirmed in vitro. Later examination showed HLA-associated TCR beta chains had greater clonal expansion than equally common others.

Samples came from healthy bone marrow donors. Though probably carrying unrecorded immune exposures, donors were nominally healthy at sampling. The chain carries TRBV9 and TRBJ1-2, with a tentative D call TRBD1 (6 bases). The receptor was derived from a man aged 40-55 years in good health and CMV-seropositive. The sample was PBMCs. The CDR3 loop is CASSVAKAGDGYTF. CDR3 nucleotide sequence: TGTGCCAGCAGCGTAGCTAAGGCAGGGGATGGCTACACCTTC. The whole variable domain, remainder taken from reference TRBV9 and TRBJ1-2, is DSGVTQTPKHLITATGQRVTLRCSPRSGDLSVYWYQQSLDQGLQFLIQYYNGEERAKGNILERFSAQQFPDLHSELNLSSLELGDSALYFCASSVAKAGDGYTFGSGTRLTVV.